This entry lists 7 T cell receptor beta chains sequenced from one sample in a study of T cells in Graves' hyperthyroidism and ophthalmopathy. Amplification of TCR beta CDR3 regions was performed using RNA transcripts as template. The HTBI primer set drove a first-round RT-PCR of the TCR CDR3. TCRdb itself ran the multiplex PCR reads through MiXCR, one entry per CDR3 protein. Of a few hundred thousand distinct CDR3 sequences listed, just over 14% are singletons. The sample consisted of blood. All receptors derive from a woman between 35 and 50 years old with Graves' hyperthyroidism that later progressed to Graves' ophthalmopathy.

This chain links TRBV19 with TRBJ2-1, with TRBD1 as a possible D gene (5 bases). Germline CDR1 is LNHDA and CDR2 is SQIVND (reference sequence). The V end lost 1 base, the J end lost 0 bases, and 13 bases lay between the germline ends. The CDR3 is 17 residues long. The CDR3 protein is CASSIVDSPSSYNEQFF. For the CDR3, the DNA is TGTGCCAGTAGTATAGTTGACAGCCCGAGCTCCTACAATGAGCAGTTCTTC.

This clonotype showed up many times. This chain connects TRBV14 to TRBJ2-1; TRBD2 aligns across 10 bases. Germline V gene data show CDR1 as SGHDN and CDR2 as FVKESK. This CDR3 contains 15 residues. The V and J ends lost 2 bases and 9 bases, in that order; junction bases with no gene match: 7. CDR3 amino acids: CASSQNSGRSGEQFF. In DNA form, the CDR3 reads TGTGCCAGCAGCCAAAATAGCGGGAGGTCGGGTGAGCAGTTCTTC.

This clonotype has a count of ten or more. This chain joins TRBV9 and TRBJ2-3; D is undetermined. Germline-derived CDR1 and CDR2 are SGDLS and YYNGEE. Trimming stripped 4 bases from V and 1 base from J, with 16 bases between. CDR3 size: 16 residues. CDR3 protein: CASSSTGTWGTDTQYF. CDR3 sequence (DNA): TGTGCCAGCAGCTCTACCGGCACTTGGGGCACAGATACGCAGTATTTT.

This clonotype was observed at least ten times. The rearrangement joins TRBV3-1 to TRBJ1-3; D unclear. From germline, CDR1 is LGHDT and CDR2 YNNKEL (reference sequence). The CDR3 covers 15 residues. Trimming stripped 1 base from V and 0 bases from J, with 7 bases between. The CDR3 reads CASSQVRSSGNTIYF. As DNA, the CDR3 is TGTGCCAGCAGCCAAGTACGGAGCTCTGGAAACACCATATATTTT.

This clonotype was observed at least ten times. The chain links TRBV20-1 to TRBJ2-1; no firm D call. Germline loops: CDR1 DFQATT, CDR2 SNEGSKA (reference sequence). CDR3 length: 14 amino acids. The ends were cut back, 2 bases at V and 5 bases at J, with 13 bases in the middle. CDR3 sequence (DNA): TGCAGTGCTAGACGCACCCCCGCCCACAATGAGCAGTTCTTC. Amino acids: CSARRTPAHNEQFF.

At least ten counts were recorded for this clonotype. The chain carries TRBV7-3 and TRBJ2-5; D is uncertain. This CDR3 is 13 amino acids long. The germline V gene encodes CDR1 SGHTA and CDR2 FQGTGA. V was pared by 2 bases and J by 7 bases, with 11 bases between. The CDR3 here is CASSLDGWGTQYF. The CDR3 DNA sequence: TGTGCCAGCAGCTTAGATGGGTGGGGGACCCAGTACTTC.

The chain uses TRBV6-5 and TRBJ2-1, with 8 bases matching TRBD2. The length of the CDR3 is 18 residues. V lost 2 bases and J lost 1; bases outside the gene matches: 10. Per germline, CDR1 MNHEY and CDR2 SVGAGI. CDR3 in DNA: TGTGCCAGCAGTTACCGAAAACTAGCGGAAATATCCTACAATGAGCAGTTCTTC. Its protein product is CASSYRKLAEISYNEQFF.